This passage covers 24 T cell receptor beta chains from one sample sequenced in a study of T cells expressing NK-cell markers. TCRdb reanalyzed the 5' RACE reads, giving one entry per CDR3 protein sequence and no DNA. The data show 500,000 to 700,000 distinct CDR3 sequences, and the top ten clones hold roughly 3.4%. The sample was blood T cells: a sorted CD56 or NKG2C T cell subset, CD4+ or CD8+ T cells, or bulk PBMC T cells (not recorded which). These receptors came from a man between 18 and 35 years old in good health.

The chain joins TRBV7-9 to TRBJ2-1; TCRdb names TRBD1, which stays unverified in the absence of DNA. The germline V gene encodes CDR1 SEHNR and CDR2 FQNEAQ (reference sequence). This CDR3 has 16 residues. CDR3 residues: CASSYIALISYNEQFF.

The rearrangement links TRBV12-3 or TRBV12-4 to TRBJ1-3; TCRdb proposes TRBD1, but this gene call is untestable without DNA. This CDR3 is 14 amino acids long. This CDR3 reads CASTGAFSGNTIYF.

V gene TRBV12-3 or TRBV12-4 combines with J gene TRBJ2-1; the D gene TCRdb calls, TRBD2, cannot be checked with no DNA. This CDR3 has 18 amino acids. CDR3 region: CASSWSVWTGGPYNEQFF.

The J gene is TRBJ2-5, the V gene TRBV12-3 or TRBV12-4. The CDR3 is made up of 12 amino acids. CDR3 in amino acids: CASRQLQETQYF.

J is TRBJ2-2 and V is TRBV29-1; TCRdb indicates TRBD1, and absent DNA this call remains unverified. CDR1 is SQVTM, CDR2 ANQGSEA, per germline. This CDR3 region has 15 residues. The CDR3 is CSVMRGAQGTGELFF.

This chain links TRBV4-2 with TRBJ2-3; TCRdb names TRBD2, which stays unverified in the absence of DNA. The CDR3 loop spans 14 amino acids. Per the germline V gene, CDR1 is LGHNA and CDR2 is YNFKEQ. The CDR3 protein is CASSHDSGRDTQYF.

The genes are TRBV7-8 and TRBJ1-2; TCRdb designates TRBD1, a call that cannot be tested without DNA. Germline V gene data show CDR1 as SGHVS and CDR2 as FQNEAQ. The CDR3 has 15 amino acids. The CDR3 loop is CASSQRDGLRHGYTF.

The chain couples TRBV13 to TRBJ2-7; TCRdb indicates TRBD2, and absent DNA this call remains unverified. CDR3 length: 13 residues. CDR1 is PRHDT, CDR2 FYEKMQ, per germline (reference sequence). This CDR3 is CATCRRESYEQYF.

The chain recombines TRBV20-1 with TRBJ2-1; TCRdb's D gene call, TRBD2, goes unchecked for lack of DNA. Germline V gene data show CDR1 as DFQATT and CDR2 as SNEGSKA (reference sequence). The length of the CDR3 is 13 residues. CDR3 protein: CSARREGLGEQFF.

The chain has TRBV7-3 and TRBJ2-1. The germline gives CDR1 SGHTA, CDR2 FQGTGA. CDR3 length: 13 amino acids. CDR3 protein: CASSLWVDHEQFF.

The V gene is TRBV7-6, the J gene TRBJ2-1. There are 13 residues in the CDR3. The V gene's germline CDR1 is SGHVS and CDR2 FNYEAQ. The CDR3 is CASSFAGSNEQFF.

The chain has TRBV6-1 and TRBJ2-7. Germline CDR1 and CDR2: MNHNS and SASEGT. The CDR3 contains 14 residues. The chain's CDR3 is CASTPLQGPLGQYF.

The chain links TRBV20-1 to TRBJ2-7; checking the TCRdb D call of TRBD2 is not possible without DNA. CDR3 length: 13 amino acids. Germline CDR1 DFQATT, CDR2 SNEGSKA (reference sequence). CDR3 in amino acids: CSASPGGPNEQYF.

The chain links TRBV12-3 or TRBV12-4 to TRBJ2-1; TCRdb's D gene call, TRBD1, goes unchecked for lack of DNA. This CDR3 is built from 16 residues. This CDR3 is CASRLRGTRSYNEQFF.

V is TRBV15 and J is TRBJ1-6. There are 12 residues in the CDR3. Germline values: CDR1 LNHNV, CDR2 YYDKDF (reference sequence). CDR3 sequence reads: CATSRSDSPLHF.

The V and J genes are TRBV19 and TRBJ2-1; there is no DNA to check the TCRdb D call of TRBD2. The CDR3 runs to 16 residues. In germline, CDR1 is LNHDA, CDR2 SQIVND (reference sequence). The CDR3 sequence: CASSTRLAVAYNEQFF.

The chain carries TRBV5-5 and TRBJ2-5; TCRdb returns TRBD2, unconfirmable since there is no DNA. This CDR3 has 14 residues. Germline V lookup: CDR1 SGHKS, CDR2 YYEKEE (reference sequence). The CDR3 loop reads CASSLRGWGETQYF.

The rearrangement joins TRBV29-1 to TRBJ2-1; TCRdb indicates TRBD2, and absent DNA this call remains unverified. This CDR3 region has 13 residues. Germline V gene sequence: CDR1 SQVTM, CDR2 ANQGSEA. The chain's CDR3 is CSALAVLRNEQFF.

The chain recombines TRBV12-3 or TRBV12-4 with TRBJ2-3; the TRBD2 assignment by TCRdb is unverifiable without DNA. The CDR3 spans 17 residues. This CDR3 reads CASCPLPGGPMIDTQYF.

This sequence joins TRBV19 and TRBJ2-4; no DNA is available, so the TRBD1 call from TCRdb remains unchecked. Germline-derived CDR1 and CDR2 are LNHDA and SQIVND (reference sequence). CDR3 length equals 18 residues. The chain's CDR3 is CASSLGLPRQGRKNIQYF.

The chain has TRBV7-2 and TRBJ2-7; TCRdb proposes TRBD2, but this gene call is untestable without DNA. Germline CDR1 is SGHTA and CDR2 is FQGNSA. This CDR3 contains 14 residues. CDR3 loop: CASSFSGRAREQYF.

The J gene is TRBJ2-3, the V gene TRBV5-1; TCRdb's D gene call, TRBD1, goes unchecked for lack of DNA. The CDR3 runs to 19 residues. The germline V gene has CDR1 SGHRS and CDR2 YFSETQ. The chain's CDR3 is CASSLDGDHYFRSTDTQYF. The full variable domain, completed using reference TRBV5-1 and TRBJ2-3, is KAGVTQTPRYLIKTRGQQVTLSCSPISGHRSVSWYQQTPGQGLQFLFEYFSETQRNKGNFPGRFSGRQFSNSRSEMNVSTLELGDSALYLCASSLDGDHYFRSTDTQYFGPGTRLTVL.

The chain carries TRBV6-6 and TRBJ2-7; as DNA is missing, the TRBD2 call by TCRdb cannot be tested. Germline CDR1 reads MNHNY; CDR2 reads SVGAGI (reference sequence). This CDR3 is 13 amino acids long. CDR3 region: CATSDSATYEQYF.

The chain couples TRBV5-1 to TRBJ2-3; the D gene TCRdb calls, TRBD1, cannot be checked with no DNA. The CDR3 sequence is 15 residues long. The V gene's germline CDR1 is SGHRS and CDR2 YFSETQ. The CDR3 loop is CASSRETGVTDTQYF.